This T cell receptor (beta chain) was captured in a study of early T cells in non-severe SARS-CoV-2 infection. This clonotype has a count of ten or more. TCRdb reprocessed the 5' RACE reads via MiXCR and lists one record per CDR3 protein. The table lists tens of thousands of distinct CDR3 sequences, approximately 5.1% of them singletons. This material consisted of whole blood, taken at baseline. This clonotype originated in an adult who was a healthcare worker with PCR-confirmed SARS-CoV-2 infection or an uninfected control (not recorded which).

This chain's CDR3 is CASRPGQGYSPLHF. The CDR3 nucleotides read TGTGCCAGCAGACCGGGACAGGGTTATTCACCCCTCCACTTT. The rearrangement joins TRBV28 to TRBJ1-6; 9 nucleotides line up with TRBD1. Per the germline V gene, CDR1 is MDHEN and CDR2 is SYDVKM. V was pared by 6 bases and J by 8 bases, with 5 bases of the junction left unmatched. The CDR3 length is 14 residues.